This TCR beta chain derives from a study of T cell responses to AZD1222 COVID-19 vaccine. The CDR3 has 13 residues. Germline CDR1 and CDR2: MDHEN and SYDVKM. The V gene lost 10 bases and the J gene lost 8 bases, with 18 bases spanning the gap. Only in-frame clones appear in the TCRdb table, and some are missing; sequencing was by immunoSEQ multiplex PCR. This sample has tens of thousands of clones, with about 82% found just once. This clone has just a few counts. This clonotype was sampled from an adult in good health. The chain employs TRBV28 and TRBJ2-1; D could derive from TRBD1 or TRBD2 (6 bases each). The sample in question was peripheral blood, obtained on day 0 of AZD1222 vaccination. DNA for the CDR3: TGTGCCACTCTTCGTGGGGGGCTGGATGAGCAGTTCTTC. Encoded protein: CATLRGGLDEQFF. The full variable domain, with the rest looked up from reference TRBV28 and TRBJ2-1, is DVKVTQSSRYLVKRTGEKVFLECVQDMDHENMFWYRQDPGLGLRLIYFSYDVKMKEKGDIPEGYSVSREKKERFSLILESASTNQTSMYLCATLRGGLDEQFFGPGTRLTVL.